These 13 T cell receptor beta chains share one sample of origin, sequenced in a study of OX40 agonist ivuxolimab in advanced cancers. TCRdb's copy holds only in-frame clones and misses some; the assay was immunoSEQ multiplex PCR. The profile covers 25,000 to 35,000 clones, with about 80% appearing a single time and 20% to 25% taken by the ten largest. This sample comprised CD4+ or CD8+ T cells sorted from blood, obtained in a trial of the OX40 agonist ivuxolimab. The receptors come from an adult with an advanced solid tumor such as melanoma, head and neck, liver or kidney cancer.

CDR3 in DNA: TGTGCCAGCACGAGGGGTGTCATGAACACTGAAGCTTTCTTT. This encodes CASTRGVMNTEAFF. The chain is built from TRBV2 and TRBJ1-1; TRBD1 is a possible D gene (5 bases). The germline CDR1 and CDR2 sequences are SNHLY and FYNNEI. The CDR3 length is 14 residues. V was clipped by 7 bases and J by 0 bases, with 12 bases between them.

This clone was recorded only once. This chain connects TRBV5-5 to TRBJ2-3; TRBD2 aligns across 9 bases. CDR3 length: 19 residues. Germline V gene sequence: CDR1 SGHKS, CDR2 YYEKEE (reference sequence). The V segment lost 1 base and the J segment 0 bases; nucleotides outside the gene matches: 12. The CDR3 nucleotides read TGTGCCAGCAGCTTGCCGGGGAGTGCGGGGGGGCCGAGCACAGATACGCAGTATTTT. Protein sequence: CASSLPGSAGGPSTDTQYF.

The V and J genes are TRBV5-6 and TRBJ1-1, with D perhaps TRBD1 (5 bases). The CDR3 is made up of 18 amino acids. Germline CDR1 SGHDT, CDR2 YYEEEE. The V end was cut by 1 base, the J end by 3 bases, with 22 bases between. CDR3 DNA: TGTGCCAGCAGCTTGCATTTGACCAAGGCTTGGGGGGACACTGAAGCTTTCTTT. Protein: CASSLHLTKAWGDTEAFF.

The CDR3 DNA follows: TGCGCCAGCAGCGGGACGGGGGGGCGACAAGAGACCCAGTACTTC. Its protein product is CASSGTGGRQETQYF. This chain uses TRBV5-1 with TRBJ2-5; 8 bases align to TRBD2. Germline CDR1 and CDR2: SGHRS and YFSETQ. V lost 4 bases, J lost 2 bases, and 7 bases stayed unmatched. The CDR3 is 15 residues long.

The DNA for the CDR3 is TGTGCCAGCAGTTACGCAGGGGGGAAGTATGGCTACACCTTC. Amino acids: CASSYAGGKYGYTF. The chain uses TRBV6-5 and TRBJ1-2, with 7 bases identical to TRBD1. The CDR3 spans 14 residues. CDR1 and CDR2 from the germline V gene are MNHEY and SVGAGI. The J segment lost 5 bases and the V segment lost 2 bases, leaving 5 bases of the junction unmatched.

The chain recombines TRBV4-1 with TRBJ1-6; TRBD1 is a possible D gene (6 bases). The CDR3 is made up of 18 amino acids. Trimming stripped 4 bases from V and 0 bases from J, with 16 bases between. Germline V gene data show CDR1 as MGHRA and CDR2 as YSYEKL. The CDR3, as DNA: TGCGCCAGCAGCCCACGGGACATGGGCTTCTCCTATAATTCACCCCTCCACTTT. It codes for CASSPRDMGFSYNSPLHF.

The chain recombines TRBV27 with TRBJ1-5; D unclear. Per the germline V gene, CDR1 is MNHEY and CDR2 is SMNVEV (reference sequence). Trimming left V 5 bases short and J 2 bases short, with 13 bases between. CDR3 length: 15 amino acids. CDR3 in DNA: TGTGCCAGCAGTCCCCAGGCGGCAGGCAATCAGCCCCAGCATTTT. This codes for CASSPQAAGNQPQHF.

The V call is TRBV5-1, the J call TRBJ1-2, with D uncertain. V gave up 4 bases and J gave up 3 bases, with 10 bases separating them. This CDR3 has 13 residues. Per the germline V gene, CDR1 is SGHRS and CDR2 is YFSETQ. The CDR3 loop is CASSQRLDYGYTF. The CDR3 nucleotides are TGCGCCAGCAGCCAACGATTGGACTATGGCTACACCTTC. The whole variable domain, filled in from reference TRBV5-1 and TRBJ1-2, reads KAGVTQTPRYLIKTRGQQVTLSCSPISGHRSVSWYQQTPGQGLQFLFEYFSETQRNKGNFPGRFSGRQFSNSRSEMNVSTLELGDSALYLCASSQRLDYGYTFGSGTRLTVV.

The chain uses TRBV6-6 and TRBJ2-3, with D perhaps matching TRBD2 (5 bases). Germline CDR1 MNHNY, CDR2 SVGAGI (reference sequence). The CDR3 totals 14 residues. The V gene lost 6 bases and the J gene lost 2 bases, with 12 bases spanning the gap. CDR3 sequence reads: CASSYGLDTDTQYF. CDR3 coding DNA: TGTGCCAGCAGCTATGGACTTGACACAGATACGCAGTATTTT.

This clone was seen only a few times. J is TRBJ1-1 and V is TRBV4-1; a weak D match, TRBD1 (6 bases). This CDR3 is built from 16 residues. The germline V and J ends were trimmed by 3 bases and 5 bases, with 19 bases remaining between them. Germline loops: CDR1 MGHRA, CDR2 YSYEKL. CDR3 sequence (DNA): TGCGCCAGCAGCCAGGGAGACAGGTTTTCGTCAACTGAAGCTTTCTTT. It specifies CASSQGDRFSSTEAFF.

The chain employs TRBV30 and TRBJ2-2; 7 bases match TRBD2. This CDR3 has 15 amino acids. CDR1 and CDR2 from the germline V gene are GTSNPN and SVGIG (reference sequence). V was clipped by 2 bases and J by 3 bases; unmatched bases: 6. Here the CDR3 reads CAWSSTSMHTGELFF. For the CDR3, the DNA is TGTGCCTGGAGTTCGACTAGCATGCACACCGGGGAGCTGTTTTTT. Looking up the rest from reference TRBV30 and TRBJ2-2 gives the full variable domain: SQTIHQWPATLVQPVGSPLSLECTVEGTSNPNLYWYRQAAGRGLQLLFYSVGIGQISSEVPQNLSASRPQDRQFILSSKKLLLSDSGFYLCAWSSTSMHTGELFFGEGSRLTVL.

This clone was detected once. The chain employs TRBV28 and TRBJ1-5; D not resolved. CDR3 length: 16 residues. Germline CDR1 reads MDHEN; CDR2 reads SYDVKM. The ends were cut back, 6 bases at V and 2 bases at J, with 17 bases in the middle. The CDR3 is CASRPEPGRGNQPQHF. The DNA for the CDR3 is TGTGCCAGCAGGCCCGAACCCGGACGGGGCAATCAGCCCCAGCATTTT.

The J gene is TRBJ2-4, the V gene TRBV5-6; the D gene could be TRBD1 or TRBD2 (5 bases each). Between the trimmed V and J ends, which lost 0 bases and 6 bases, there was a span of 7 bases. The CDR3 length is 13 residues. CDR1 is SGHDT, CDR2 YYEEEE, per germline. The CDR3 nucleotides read TGTGCCAGCAGCTTGGGGGACGGAAACATTCAGTACTTC. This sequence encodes CASSLGDGNIQYF. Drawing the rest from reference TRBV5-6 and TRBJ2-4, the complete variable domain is DAGVTQSPTHLIKTRGQQVTLRCSPKSGHDTVSWYQQALGQGPQFIFQYYEEEERQRGNFPDRFSGHQFPNYSSELNVNALLLGDSALYLCASSLGDGNIQYFGAGTRLSVL.